The present entry profiles one T cell receptor (beta chain) with its context. Its specificity is not known. This specimen belongs to a study of T cell responses to AZD1222 COVID-19 vaccine. General study findings and limits: The reported proportion of spike-specific TCRs targeting unmutated variant regions was nearly half.

Produced via immunoSEQ multiplex PCR; TCRdb's table is partial and in-frame only. The table has roughly 130,000 clones, around 85% seen once; the top ten hold 1.6%. CDR1 and CDR2 (germline): MGHDK, SYGVNS. The junction had 7 bases not matched to a gene; V was cut back by 3 bases and J by 6 bases. The CDR3 extends over 16 amino acids. The clonotype was recovered from an adult in good health. The chain recombines TRBV25-1 with TRBJ2-5, with 13 bases identical to TRBD2. The input for sequencing was peripheral blood, taken on day 0 of AZD1222 vaccination. For the CDR3, the DNA is TGTGCCAGCAGTGACCCTACTAGCGGGAGGGGGCAGACCCAGTACTTC. Protein: CASSDPTSGRGQTQYF.